This T cell receptor beta chain was sequenced for a study of blood T cells in healthy people across ages. Study-wide results and caveats: Per million T cells, TCR beta diversity dropped about linearly as age rose. It was the long-lived donors that had more naive CD4+ cells and higher diversity than aged donors.

Together with a sample-barcoded 5' primer, a J-beta primer mix was included in a second PCR lasting about 7 to 11 cycles. TCRdb re-derived calls from the 5' RACE reads in MiXCR, one entry per CDR3 protein. Among roughly 570,000 distinct CDR3 sequences listed, 27% were seen once. This clonotype came up a few times. What it binds is unknown. The sequencing sample was made of blood. The TCR originated in a woman aged 70 to 79 in good health.

Here the CDR3 DNA reads TGTGCCAGCAGCCAAGCAAAACGGGGGTCCTACAATGAGCAGTTCTTC. It codes for CASSQAKRGSYNEQFF. This chain joins TRBV3-1 and TRBJ2-1; D perhaps matches TRBD2 (6 bases). With 1 base removed from V and 1 base from J, the gap between germline ends came to 11 bases. Germline V lookup: CDR1 LGHDT, CDR2 YNNKEL (reference sequence). The CDR3 has 16 residues.